Detailed here is one TCR beta chain. No antigen is known for it. This PCR relied on a set of 60 Vbeta primers and 13 Jbeta primers. Authors' analysis steps: Among the unique TCR beta chains that a later analysis counted, about 84 million in all, 10 million to 14 million were shared. Produced via immunoSEQ multiplex PCR; TCRdb's table is partial and in-frame only. That table supplies the V and J calls and clone size; D and trimming were determined from the DNA. The sample consists of about 82,000 clones, roughly 74% of them appearing once. The CDR3 contains 14 residues. V dropped 0 bases and J dropped 9 bases, with 14 bases sitting between them. Germline CDR1 and CDR2: LNHNV and YYDKDF (reference sequence). The data originate from a study of cytomegalovirus exposure and HLA in healthy donors. General study findings and limits: V- and J-gene trimming in TCR beta was tied to a missense DCLRE1C variant by an analysis performed later.

This TCR was recovered from a woman aged 45-65 years in good health and CMV-seropositive. The chain employs TRBV15 and TRBJ1-2; D gene uncertain. The sequenced sample consisted of PBMCs. CDR3 protein: CATSRDGQALSYTF. For the CDR3, the DNA is TGTGCCACCAGCAGAGATGGGCAGGCCTTGAGCTACACCTTC.